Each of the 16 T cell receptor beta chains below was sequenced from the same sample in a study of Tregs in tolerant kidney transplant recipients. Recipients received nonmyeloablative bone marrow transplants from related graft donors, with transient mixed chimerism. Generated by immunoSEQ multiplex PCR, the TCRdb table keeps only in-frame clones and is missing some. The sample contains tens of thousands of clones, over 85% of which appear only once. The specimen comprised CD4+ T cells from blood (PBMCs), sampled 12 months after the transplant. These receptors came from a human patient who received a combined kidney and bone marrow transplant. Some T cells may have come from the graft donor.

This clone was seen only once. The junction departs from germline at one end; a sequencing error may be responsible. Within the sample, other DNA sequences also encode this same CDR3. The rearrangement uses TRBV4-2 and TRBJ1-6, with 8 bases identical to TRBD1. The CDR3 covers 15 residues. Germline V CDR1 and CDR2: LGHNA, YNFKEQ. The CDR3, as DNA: TGTGCCAGCAGACAGGGGGGACCTTATAATTCCCCCCTCCACTTT. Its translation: CASRQGGPYNSPLHF.

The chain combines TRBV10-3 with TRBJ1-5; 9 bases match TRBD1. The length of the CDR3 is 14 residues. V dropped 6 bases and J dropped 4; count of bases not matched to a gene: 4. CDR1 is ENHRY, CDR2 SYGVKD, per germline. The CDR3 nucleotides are TGTGCCATCAGGGGGACAGGGCCTAATCAGCCCCAGCATTTT. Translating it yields CAIRGTGPNQPQHF.

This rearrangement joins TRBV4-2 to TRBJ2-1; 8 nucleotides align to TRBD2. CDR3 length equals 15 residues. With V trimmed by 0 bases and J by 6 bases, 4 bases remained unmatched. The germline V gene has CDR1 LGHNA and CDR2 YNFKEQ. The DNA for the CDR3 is TGTGCCAGCAGCCAAGATCAAACTAGCGGCAATGAGCAGTTCTTC. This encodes CASSQDQTSGNEQFF.

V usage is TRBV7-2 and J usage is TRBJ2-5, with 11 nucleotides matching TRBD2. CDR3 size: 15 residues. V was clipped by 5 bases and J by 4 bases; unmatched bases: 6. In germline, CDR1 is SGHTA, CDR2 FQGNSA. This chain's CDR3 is CASSPVLAGGETQYF. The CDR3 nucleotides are TGTGCCAGCAGCCCCGTCCTAGCGGGGGGAGAGACCCAGTACTTC.

The CDR3 coding sequence is TGCAGCGTTGAAGCTAGCGGGAGTATCTACGAGCAGTACTTC. Encoded protein: CSVEASGSIYEQYF. This chain uses TRBV29-1 with TRBJ2-5; 10 bases align to TRBD2. The end of the DNA fits TRBJ2-7 better, so the J call may be wrong. This CDR3 is built from 14 residues. CDR1 and CDR2 (germline): SQVTM, ANQGSEA.

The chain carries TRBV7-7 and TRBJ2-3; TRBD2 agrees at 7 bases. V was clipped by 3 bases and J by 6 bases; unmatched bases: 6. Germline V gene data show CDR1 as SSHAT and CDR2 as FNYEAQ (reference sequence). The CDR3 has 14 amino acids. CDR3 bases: TGTGCCAGCAGCTTGAGGCGGGAGAGCGATACGCAGTATTTT. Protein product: CASSLRRESDTQYF. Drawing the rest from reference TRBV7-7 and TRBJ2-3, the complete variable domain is GAGVSQSPRYKVTKRGQDVTLRCDPISSHATLYWYQQALGQGPEFLTYFNYEAQPDKSGLPSDRFSAERPEGSISTLTIQRTEQRDSAMYRCASSLRRESDTQYFGPGTRLTVL.

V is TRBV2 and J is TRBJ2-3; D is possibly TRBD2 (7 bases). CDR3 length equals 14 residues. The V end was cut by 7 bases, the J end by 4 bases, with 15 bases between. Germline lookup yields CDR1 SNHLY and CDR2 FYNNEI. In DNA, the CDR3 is TGTGCCAGCACGGGGGGACAAAGTTCAGATACGCAGTATTTT. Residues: CASTGGQSSDTQYF.

CDR3 nucleotide sequence: TGTGCCAGCAGCTCTAGCGGGGGGCGGTTCTTC. It codes for CASSSSGGRFF. The chain has TRBV7-2 and TRBJ2-1; 11 bases line up with TRBD2. The V segment lost 4 bases and the J segment 15 bases; nucleotides outside the gene matches: 2. The CDR3 has 11 amino acids. Germline CDR1 SGHTA, CDR2 FQGNSA.

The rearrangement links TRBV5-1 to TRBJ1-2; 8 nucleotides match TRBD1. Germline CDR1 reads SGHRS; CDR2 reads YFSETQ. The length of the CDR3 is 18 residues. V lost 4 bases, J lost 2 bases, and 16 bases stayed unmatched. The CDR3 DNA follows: TGCGCCAGCAGCCGCACAATTACCGGGACAGGCGAGAACTATGGCTACACCTTC. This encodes CASSRTITGTGENYGYTF.

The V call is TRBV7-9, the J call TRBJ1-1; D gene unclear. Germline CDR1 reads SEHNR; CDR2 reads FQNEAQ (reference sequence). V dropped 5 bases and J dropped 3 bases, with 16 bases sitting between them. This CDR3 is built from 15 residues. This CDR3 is CASSATGRLDTEAFF. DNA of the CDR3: TGTGCCAGCAGCGCCACGGGGAGGTTGGACACTGAAGCTTTCTTT.

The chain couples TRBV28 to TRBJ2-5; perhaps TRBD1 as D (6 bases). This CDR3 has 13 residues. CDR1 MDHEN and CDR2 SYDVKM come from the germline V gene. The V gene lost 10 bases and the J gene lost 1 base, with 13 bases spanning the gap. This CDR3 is CATRTQGQETQYF. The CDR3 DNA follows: TGTGCCACCCGCACACAGGGCCAAGAGACCCAGTACTTC.

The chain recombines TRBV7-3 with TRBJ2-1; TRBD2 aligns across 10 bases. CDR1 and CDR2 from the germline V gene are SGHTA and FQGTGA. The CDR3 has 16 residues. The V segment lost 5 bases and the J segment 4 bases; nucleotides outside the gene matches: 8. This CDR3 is CASSIKAGGLYNEQFF. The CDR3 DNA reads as TGTGCCAGCAGCATAAAAGCGGGAGGGCTTTACAATGAGCAGTTCTTC.

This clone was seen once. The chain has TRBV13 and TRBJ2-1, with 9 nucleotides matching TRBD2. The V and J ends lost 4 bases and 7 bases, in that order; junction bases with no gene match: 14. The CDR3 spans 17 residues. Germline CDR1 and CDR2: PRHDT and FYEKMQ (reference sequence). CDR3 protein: CASSYIVAGGPGNEQFF. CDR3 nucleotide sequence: TGTGCCAGCAGCTACATTGTTGCGGGAGGGCCTGGGAATGAGCAGTTCTTC.

The DNA for the CDR3 is TGTGCCAGCTCACCAAGTATGGTTTCAGGGGGCACTGAAGCTTTCTTT. This gives the protein CASSPSMVSGGTEAFF. The V call is TRBV18, the J call TRBJ1-1; 7 bases are shared with TRBD1. Germline trimming cut 2 bases from V and 4 bases from J; bases unmatched to any gene: 10. The CDR3 consists of 16 residues. Germline V lookup: CDR1 KGHSH, CDR2 LQKENI.

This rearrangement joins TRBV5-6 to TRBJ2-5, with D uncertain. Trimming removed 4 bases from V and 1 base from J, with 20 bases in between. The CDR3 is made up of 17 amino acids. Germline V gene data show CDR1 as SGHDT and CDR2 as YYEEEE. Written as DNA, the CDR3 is TGTGCCAGCAGCCTTTCGTACACCGGATCGGGCCAAGAGACCCAGTACTTC. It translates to CASSLSYTGSGQETQYF.

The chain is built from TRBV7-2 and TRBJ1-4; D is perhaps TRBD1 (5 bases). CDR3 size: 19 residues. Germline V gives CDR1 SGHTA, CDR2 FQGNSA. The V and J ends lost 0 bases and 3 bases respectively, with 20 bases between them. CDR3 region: CASSLAVGWGEQSNEKLFF. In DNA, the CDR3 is TGTGCCAGCAGCTTAGCCGTTGGGTGGGGGGAGCAATCTAATGAAAAACTGTTTTTT.